Reported below is one TCR beta chain. These data belong to a study of blood T cell repertoires in COVID-19. Study context: There were acute and convalescent COVID-19 samples, and they came from the United States, Italy and Spain. The analysed material was cDNA or gDNA that came from T cells, B-cell-depleted T cells, or PBMCs.

Original analysis: Amplified reference gene primers provided the basis for estimating nucleated cell counts. TCRdb's copy holds only in-frame clones and misses some; the assay was immunoSEQ multiplex PCR. V, J and clone size are taken as reported in that table, and D and trimming were inferred from the DNA itself. The sample lists roughly 260,000 clones; about 85% were seen once. The V and J ends lost 7 bases and 2 bases, in that order; junction bases with no gene match: 11. Germline V gene sequence: CDR1 LNHDA, CDR2 SQIVND (reference sequence). The CDR3 runs to 17 residues. V gene TRBV19 combines with J gene TRBJ1-5; TRBD1 agrees at 10 bases. The source is a man in his fifties or sixties who had recovered from COVID-19. What was sequenced was peripheral blood. The CDR3 nucleotides are TGTGCCAGTACCCGGGGGACAGGGGATTTAGGCAATCAGCCCCAGCATTTT. The encoded protein is CASTRGTGDLGNQPQHF. The full variable domain, completed using reference TRBV19 and TRBJ1-5, is DGGITQSPKYLFRKEGQNVTLSCEQNLNHDAMYWYRQDPGQGLRLIYYSQIVNDFQKGDIAEGYSVSREKKESFPLTVTSAQKNPTAFYLCASTRGTGDLGNQPQHFGDGTRLSIL.